Below are 28 T cell receptor beta chains sequenced from a single sample in a study of T cells after yellow fever vaccination. TCRdb ran MiXCR on the 5' RACE reads and lists one entry per CDR3 protein. The data hold hundreds of thousands of distinct CDR3 sequences, with 20% to 25% observed a single time. Sequences were derived from PBMCs, sampled roughly 20 days after the first yellow fever vaccination. The receptors shown here come from a man aged 18 to 35 who received the YFV17D yellow fever vaccine.

The chain combines TRBV19 with TRBJ1-5; D call uncertain. The V end was cut by 3 bases, the J end by 4 bases, with 13 bases between. Germline CDR1 is LNHDA and CDR2 is SQIVND (reference sequence). CDR3 length: 15 amino acids. The CDR3 DNA sequence: TGTGCCAGTAGTATCACAACAGTGGGAAATCAGCCCCAGCATTTT. Amino acid sequence: CASSITTVGNQPQHF.

The rearrangement uses TRBV20-1 and TRBJ2-2; TRBD1 is a possible D gene (5 bases). The CDR3 consists of 12 residues. Germline assignment: CDR1 DFQATT and CDR2 SNEGSKA (reference sequence). The V end lost 3 bases, the J end lost 9 bases, and 11 bases lay between the germline ends. The CDR3 loop reads CSASSAGRELFF. CDR3 nucleotide sequence: TGCAGTGCTAGTTCGGCAGGGAGGGAGCTGTTTTTT.

This chain links TRBV7-7 with TRBJ2-2; 9 nucleotides agree with TRBD1. V was pared by 6 bases and J by 7 bases, with 9 bases of the junction left unmatched. Germline-derived CDR1 and CDR2 are SSHAT and FNYEAQ (reference sequence). The CDR3 runs 15 residues. CDR3: CASSYGTGFVGELFF. The CDR3 DNA sequence: TGTGCCAGCAGTTACGGGACAGGGTTTGTCGGGGAGCTGTTTTTT.

For this clonotype: Its ends do not fully match the called genes, so a read error is possible. The rearrangement uses TRBV5-1 and TRBJ2-1, with 13 bases that match TRBD2. CDR1 is SGHRS, CDR2 YFSETQ, per germline. CDR3 length: 14 residues. CDR3 nucleotides: TGCGCCAGCAGCTGGACTAGCGGGGGTAGTGAGCAGTCCTTC. Translating it yields CASSWTSGGSEQSF.

The rearrangement uses TRBV5-7 and TRBJ2-7, with D tentatively TRBD1 (6 bases). TRBV5-7 is an open reading frame whose function is uncertain. Trimming stripped 1 base from V and 3 bases from J, with 14 bases between. This CDR3 contains 15 residues. CDR3 DNA: TGTGCCAGCAGCTTGTTGGGACAAAATTTCTACGAGCAGTACGTC. This encodes CASSLLGQNFYEQYV.

This clonotype was seen only a few times. The rearrangement uses TRBV4-1 and TRBJ1-5, with D perhaps TRBD1 (6 bases). CDR1 is MGHRA, CDR2 YSYEKL, per germline. V was trimmed by 1 base and J by 4 bases, leaving 11 bases between them. CDR3 length: 15 residues. In nucleotides, the CDR3 is TGCGCCAGCAGCCAAGTCCGGGGGCGAAATCAGCCCCAGCATTTT. Encoded protein: CASSQVRGRNQPQHF.

This clonotype appeared a few times. V gene TRBV6-2 or TRBV6-3 combines with J gene TRBJ2-2, with D perhaps assigned TRBD1 or TRBD2 (5 bases each). V lost 0 bases to trimming and J lost 3 bases, with 8 bases between them. Germline V gives CDR1 MNHEY, CDR2 SVGEGT. The CDR3 runs 15 residues. CDR3 in DNA: TGTGCCAGCAGTTACTCGAGGGGTGACACCGGGGAGCTGTTTTTT. Amino acid sequence: CASSYSRGDTGELFF.

This clonotype came up a few times. The rearrangement uses TRBV18 and TRBJ2-5; a weak D match, TRBD1 (6 bases). From germline, CDR1 is KGHSH and CDR2 LQKENI. CDR3 length: 14 amino acids. The V end lost 3 bases, the J end lost 5 bases, and 13 bases lay between the germline ends. CDR3 coding DNA: TGTGCCAGCTCACCGCCGACAGGTCTGGAGACCCAGTACTTC. This translates into CASSPPTGLETQYF.

This clonotype was recorded many times. V usage is TRBV10-3 and J usage is TRBJ1-2; TRBD1 agrees at 12 bases. The germline CDR1 and CDR2 sequences are ENHRY and SYGVKD. The CDR3 has 14 residues. J was trimmed by 8 bases and V by 6 bases; bases with no gene match: 7. The CDR3 DNA follows: TGTGCCATCAGGGGACAGGGGGCTGAGCCGGGCTACACCTTC. Protein sequence: CAIRGQGAEPGYTF.

The rearrangement joins TRBV5-1 to TRBJ2-7; D may be TRBD2 (6 bases). From germline, CDR1 is SGHRS and CDR2 YFSETQ. Trimming took off 4 bases at V and 4 bases at J, with 21 bases between the two ends. This CDR3 is 16 amino acids long. The CDR3 is CASSDRGRGAGYEQYF. The CDR3 DNA reads as TGCGCCAGCAGCGACCGGGGTAGGGGTGCGGGGTACGAGCAGTACTTC.

The V call is TRBV7-6, the J call TRBJ1-4, with D possibly being TRBD1 (6 bases). There are 16 residues in the CDR3. Germline CDR1 reads SGHVS; CDR2 reads FNYEAQ. Trimming removed 2 bases at V and 0 bases at J, with 10 bases between. Written as DNA, the CDR3 is TGTGCCAGCAGCTTAAACAGGGCCGCAACTAATGAAAAACTGTTTTTT. Translating it yields CASSLNRAATNEKLFF.

The chain is built from TRBV19 and TRBJ1-1; D ambiguous. Deletions cut 3 bases from V and 1 base from J, with 9 bases between. The CDR3 is 14 residues long. Germline V gene data show CDR1 as LNHDA and CDR2 as SQIVND (reference sequence). CDR3 bases: TGTGCCAGTAGTATTCCGGTCAAGAACACTGAAGCTTTCTTT. Amino acid sequence: CASSIPVKNTEAFF.

This chain joins TRBV15 and TRBJ1-5; no clear D. This CDR3 is built from 15 residues. Germline CDR1 is LNHNV and CDR2 is YYDKDF (reference sequence). The V end lost 5 bases, the J end lost 5 bases, and 16 bases lay between the germline ends. DNA for the CDR3: TGTGCCACCAGCCCATCTAGAAGGGCGGATCAGCCCCAGCATTTT. Amino acids: CATSPSRRADQPQHF.

This clonotype came up a few times. The chain employs TRBV6-1 and TRBJ1-5; 7 nucleotides match TRBD1. Germline V gene lookup returns CDR1 MNHNS and CDR2 SASEGT. V lost 0 bases and J lost 6; bases outside the gene matches: 8. The CDR3 has 16 residues. The DNA for the CDR3 is TGTGCCAGCAGTGAAGCGAGACAGGGTTTGACTCAGCCCCAGCATTTT. Translated: CASSEARQGLTQPQHF.

The CDR3 loop is CASSRRGEETQYF. Here the CDR3 DNA reads TGTGCCAGCAGCCGGCGGGGGGAAGAGACCCAGTACTTC. The rearrangement joins TRBV12-3 or TRBV12-4 to TRBJ2-5; 8 nucleotides align to TRBD2. The junction had 3 bases not matched to a gene; V was cut back by 6 bases and J by 3 bases. This CDR3 has 13 amino acids.

This clonotype was seen many times. The chain couples TRBV12-3 or TRBV12-4 to TRBJ1-3; D remains unclear. This CDR3 spans 12 amino acids. The V and J ends lost 5 bases and 3 bases respectively, with 5 bases between them. CDR3 in amino acids: CASSVLGNTIYF. CDR3 DNA sequence: TGTGCCAGCAGTGTCCTTGGAAACACCATATATTTT.

This clonotype has only a few counts. The chain employs TRBV11-2 and TRBJ2-2; 8 positions match TRBD2. The CDR3 runs to 15 residues. With 3 bases clipped from V and 7 bases from J, the junction kept 7 bases outside the gene matches. The germline V gene has CDR1 SGHAT and CDR2 FQNNGV. CDR3 amino acids: CASSFQAGGVGELFF. The CDR3 nucleotides read TGTGCCAGCAGCTTTCAGGCGGGGGGAGTCGGGGAGCTGTTTTTT.

The chain couples TRBV7-9 to TRBJ2-7; D uncertain. This CDR3 has 12 amino acids. The V gene lost 5 bases and the J gene lost 5 bases, with 10 bases spanning the gap. CDR1 and CDR2 from the germline V gene are SEHNR and FQNEAQ (reference sequence). The CDR3 DNA reads TGTGCCAGCAGCCCCTCGGCCGACGAGCAGTACTTC. This sequence encodes CASSPSADEQYF.

V and J are TRBV3-1 and TRBJ1-5; D is perhaps TRBD1 (5 bases). The V end lost 6 bases, the J end lost 6 bases, and 9 bases lay between the germline ends. CDR1 and CDR2 (germline): LGHDT, YNNKEL (reference sequence). The CDR3 consists of 12 residues. CDR3 in DNA: TGTGCCAGCAGTCGGGGGGGTCAGCCCCAGCATTTT. Its translation: CASSRGGQPQHF.

The chain is built from TRBV5-1 and TRBJ1-6; tentative D call: TRBD1 (5 bases). There are 15 residues in the CDR3. The germline CDR1 and CDR2 sequences are SGHRS and YFSETQ. V lost 0 bases and J lost 7, with 11 bases in between. The CDR3 region has the DNA TGCGCCAGCAGCTTGGGGCAGGGCAAAAATTCACCCCTCCACTTT. It specifies CASSLGQGKNSPLHF.

The CDR3 bases are TGTGCCAGCAGGGACACAGGGGGACCTGAAAAACTGTTTTTT. This encodes CASRDTGGPEKLFF. This chain connects TRBV28 to TRBJ1-4; 8 bases line up with TRBD1. V lost 6 bases to trimming and J lost 7 bases; unmatched junction nucleotides: 7. The CDR3 covers 14 residues. The germline V gene has CDR1 MDHEN and CDR2 SYDVKM.

The chain recombines TRBV2 with TRBJ2-7, with TRBD2 matching 7 bases. The CDR3 runs 12 residues. Germline V gives CDR1 SNHLY, CDR2 FYNNEI. The ends lost 4 bases at V and 5 bases at J; junction bases unmatched: 2. The CDR3 reads CASSVGGDEQYF. CDR3 sequence (DNA): TGTGCCAGCAGTGTGGGGGGGGACGAGCAGTACTTC.

This clonotype showed up just a few times. The J gene is TRBJ1-2, the V gene TRBV7-2, with a possible D match to TRBD1 (6 bases). V gave up 4 bases and J gave up 1 base, with 19 bases separating them. This CDR3 comprises 17 residues. Looked up from germline, CDR1 is SGHTA and CDR2 is FQGNSA. The CDR3 is CASSSDRGDLYNYGYTF. The CDR3 region has the DNA TGTGCCAGCAGCTCCGATAGGGGGGACCTCTATAACTATGGCTACACCTTC.

The chain uses TRBV5-1 and TRBJ1-1, with unresolved D. Trimming cost V 2 bases and J 6 bases, with 20 bases left between them. The CDR3 loop spans 16 amino acids. Germline CDR1 reads SGHRS; CDR2 reads YFSETQ. The CDR3 spells CASSLGHHPKDAEAFF. The CDR3 nucleotides read TGCGCCAGCAGCTTAGGGCACCACCCTAAGGACGCTGAAGCTTTCTTT.

This clonotype appeared a few times. The J gene is TRBJ1-3, the V gene TRBV12-3 or TRBV12-4, with 7 bases aligning to TRBD1. The CDR3 has 15 residues. The trim removed 2 bases at V and 0 bases at J, leaving 1 base unmatched. As DNA, the CDR3 is TGTGCCAGCAGTTTAAACAGGGGCTCTGGAAACACCATATATTTT. It translates to CASSLNRGSGNTIYF.

A few counts support this clonotype. The junction shows a germline mismatch at one end, possibly a read error. V usage is TRBV5-1 and J usage is TRBJ2-4; D is perhaps TRBD2 (5 bases). Germline V gene sequence: CDR1 SGHRS, CDR2 YFSETQ. The CDR3 contains 16 residues. The CDR3 loop reads CGSSLDSGSAKNIQYF. In DNA, the CDR3 is TGCGGCAGCAGCTTGGACTCGGGTTCAGCCAAAAACATTCAGTACTTC.

The genes are TRBV28 and TRBJ1-5; 10 nucleotides line up with TRBD1. The CDR3 is made up of 14 amino acids. V lost 6 bases, J lost 6 bases, and 5 bases stayed unmatched. Germline values: CDR1 MDHEN, CDR2 SYDVKM. This CDR3 is CASSTDRGFQPQHF. DNA for the CDR3: TGTGCCAGCAGCACGGACAGGGGGTTTCAGCCCCAGCATTTT. Using reference TRBV28 and TRBJ1-5 for the parts outside the CDR3, the full variable domain is DVKVTQSSRYLVKRTGEKVFLECVQDMDHENMFWYRQDPGLGLRLIYFSYDVKMKEKGDIPEGYSVSREKKERFSLILESASTNQTSMYLCASSTDRGFQPQHFGDGTRLSIL.

The chain combines TRBV2 with TRBJ1-1; maybe TRBD1 (6 bases). The CDR3 loop spans 15 amino acids. CDR1 is SNHLY, CDR2 FYNNEI, per germline. Between the trimmed V and J ends, which lost 0 bases and 5 bases, there was a span of 13 bases. The CDR3 loop reads CASSEAYRVGTEAFF. The CDR3, as DNA: TGTGCCAGCAGTGAAGCCTACAGGGTCGGGACTGAAGCTTTCTTT. Full variable domain (remainder filled in from reference TRBV2 and TRBJ1-1): EPEVTQTPSHQVTQMGQEVILRCVPISNHLYFYWYRQILGQKVEFLVSFYNNEISEKSEIFDDQFSVERPDGSNFTLKIRSTKLEDSAMYFCASSEAYRVGTEAFFGQGTRLTVV.